This T cell receptor (beta chain) was sequenced in a study of blood T cell repertoires in COVID-19. On the study more broadly: Donors in the United States, Italy and Spain gave samples during acute or convalescent COVID-19. T cells, B-cell-depleted T cells, or PBMCs provided the cDNA or gDNA that served as material.

In the original processing: Estimation of nucleated cell counts relied on the amplification of reference gene primers. TCRdb's table, derived via immunoSEQ multiplex PCR, lists solely in-frame clones and lacks some. From that table come the V and J calls and clone size; the DNA was used to work out D and trimming. The sample has some 300,000 clones, roughly 80% seen once. This CDR3 is 14 amino acids long. Trimming left V 1 base short and J 0 bases short, with 4 bases between. Germline V gene data show CDR1 as SGHNT and CDR2 as YYREEE (reference sequence). The chain uses TRBV5-4 and TRBJ1-4, with D uncertain. The sample taken for sequencing was peripheral blood. The clonotype originates from a woman in her 50s with active or convalescent COVID-19. The CDR3 DNA reads TGTGCCAGCAGCTTGCGGGCAACTAATGAAAAACTGTTTTTT. This sequence encodes CASSLRATNEKLFF.